A single TCR beta chain is shown here with its context. Its antigen is unknown. The sample originates from a study of cytomegalovirus exposure and HLA in healthy donors. The study, taken as a whole, reports: A later examination showed that TCR association rates differed by HLA locus, with DRB1 most and HLA-C fewest. The authors enumerated around 150 TCR beta chains as linked to cytomegalovirus.

A multiplex PCR was run with 60 Vbeta primers and 13 Jbeta primers. Clones were sequenced by immunoSEQ multiplex PCR, and TCRdb holds only the in-frame ones, with some missing. The sample lists around 100,000 clones, 70% seen once, with roughly 8.4% in the top ten. CDR1 is SGHAT, CDR2 FQNNGV, per germline. With V trimmed by 0 bases and J by 4 bases, 9 bases remained unmatched. The length of the CDR3 is 17 residues. This sequence originates from a man aged 25-45 years in good health and CMV-seropositive. Sequenced input: PBMCs. The rearrangement joins TRBV11-2 to TRBJ2-1, with 7 bases aligning to TRBD1. This CDR3 is CASSLDLDRAGYNEQFF. CDR3 nucleotide sequence: TGTGCCAGCAGCTTAGATCTCGACAGGGCAGGGTACAATGAGCAGTTCTTC. Variable domain in full (rest from reference TRBV11-2 and TRBJ2-1): EAGVAQSPRYKIIEKRQSVAFWCNPISGHATLYWYQQILGQGPKLLIQFQNNGVVDDSQLPKDRFSAERLKGVDSTLKIQPAKLEDSAVYLCASSLDLDRAGYNEQFFGPGTRLTVL.